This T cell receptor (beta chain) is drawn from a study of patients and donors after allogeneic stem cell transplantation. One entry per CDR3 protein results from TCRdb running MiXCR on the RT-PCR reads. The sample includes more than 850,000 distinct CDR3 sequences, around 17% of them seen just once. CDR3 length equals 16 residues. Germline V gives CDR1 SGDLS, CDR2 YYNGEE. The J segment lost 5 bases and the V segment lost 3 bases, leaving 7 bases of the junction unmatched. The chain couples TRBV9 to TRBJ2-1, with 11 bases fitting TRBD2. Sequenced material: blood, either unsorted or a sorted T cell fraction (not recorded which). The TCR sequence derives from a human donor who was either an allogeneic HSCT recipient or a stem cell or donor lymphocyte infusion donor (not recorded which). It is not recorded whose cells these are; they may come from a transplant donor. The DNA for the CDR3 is TGTGCCAGCAGCGCGGGGGGACTAGCGGCGGACAATGAGCAGTTCTTC. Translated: CASSAGGLAADNEQFF.